This record covers a single T cell receptor beta chain. The source of the sample is a study of blood T cell repertoires in COVID-19. This CDR3 region has 13 residues. The V gene lost 7 bases and the J gene lost 8 bases, with 14 bases spanning the gap. From germline, CDR1 is LGHDT and CDR2 YNNKEL (reference sequence). The protocol was immunoSEQ multiplex PCR, while the TCRdb copy is restricted to in-frame clones and leaves out a portion. The data show approximately 140,000 clones, approximately 87% seen once. Sequenced sample: peripheral blood. This chain links TRBV3-1 (or the pseudogene TRBV3-2) with TRBJ2-2, with D tentatively TRBD2 (6 bases). The receptor was isolated from a woman in her 40s with acute or convalescent COVID-19. CDR3 amino acids: CASTPGLEGELFF. The CDR3 DNA reads as TGTGCCAGCACCCCGGGACTCGAAGGGGAGCTGTTTTTT.